This T cell receptor (beta chain) was captured in a study of shared clonotypes between healthy human individuals. In the original analysis: Junction-only immunoSEQ sequences carried no quality scores, so filtering differed. Libraries were prepared by immunoSEQ multiplex PCR; TCRdb keeps only in-frame clonotypes and omits some of them. That table gives V, J and clone size, and the DNA gave D and trimming. Found here are roughly 1 million clones, about 80% of them singletons; the top ten hold 0.4% to 0.55%. The study, taken as a whole, reports: Naive subsets typically showed greater estimated richness than memory subsets. What rarefaction showed was incomplete sorted-subset sequencing despite large depth.

Comments on this clone: Its antigen is still unknown.

The CDR3 has 16 residues. From germline, CDR1 is SGHTA and CDR2 FQGTGA. V was clipped by 6 bases and J by 2 bases, with 18 bases between them. The clonotype comes from a man between 18 and 29 years old in good health. Some clones in this sample may be carry-over from other donors' samples. Sequenced sample: memory CD4+ T cells from PBMCs. Subset defined: CD45RA-negative fraction. The V and J genes are TRBV7-3 and TRBJ2-3; no clear D gene. In nucleotides, the CDR3 is TGTGCCAGCAGGGACCTACAGAGACAACACACAGATACGCAGTATTTT. Its translation: CASRDLQRQHTDTQYF. The full variable domain, with the rest looked up from reference TRBV7-3 and TRBJ2-3, is GAGVSQTPSNKVTEKGKYVELRCDPISGHTALYWYRQSLGQGPEFLIYFQGTGAADDSGLPNDRFFAVRPEGSVSTLKIQRTERGDSAVYLCASRDLQRQHTDTQYFGPGTRLTVL.